This T cell receptor beta chain appears in the sequencing data of a study of blood T cell repertoires in COVID-19. On the study more broadly: Samples representing acute and convalescent COVID-19 were sourced from the United States, Italy and Spain. In each case, the material was cDNA or gDNA derived from T cells, B-cell-depleted T cells, or PBMCs.

Original data processing: Cell counts per sample came from amplifying reference gene primers. The method was immunoSEQ multiplex PCR; TCRdb's version includes in-frame clones alone and lacks a portion of them. V and J calls and clone size are as listed in that table; D and trimming were resolved from the DNA. The repertoire has about 120,000 clones, 80% to 90% of them found once; the top ten carry more than 25%. V shed 0 bases and J shed 0 bases, with 8 bases lying between them. CDR3 length: 14 residues. The germline V gene encodes CDR1 GTSNPN and CDR2 SVGIG (reference sequence). The specimen sequenced was peripheral blood. The chain recombines TRBV30 with TRBJ2-5; D might be TRBD2 (5 bases). The sequence was obtained from a woman aged 70-85 years with acute or convalescent COVID-19. The CDR3 here is CAWSVGGYQETQYF. The CDR3 nucleotides read TGTGCCTGGAGTGTGGGCGGGTACCAAGAGACCCAGTACTTC.